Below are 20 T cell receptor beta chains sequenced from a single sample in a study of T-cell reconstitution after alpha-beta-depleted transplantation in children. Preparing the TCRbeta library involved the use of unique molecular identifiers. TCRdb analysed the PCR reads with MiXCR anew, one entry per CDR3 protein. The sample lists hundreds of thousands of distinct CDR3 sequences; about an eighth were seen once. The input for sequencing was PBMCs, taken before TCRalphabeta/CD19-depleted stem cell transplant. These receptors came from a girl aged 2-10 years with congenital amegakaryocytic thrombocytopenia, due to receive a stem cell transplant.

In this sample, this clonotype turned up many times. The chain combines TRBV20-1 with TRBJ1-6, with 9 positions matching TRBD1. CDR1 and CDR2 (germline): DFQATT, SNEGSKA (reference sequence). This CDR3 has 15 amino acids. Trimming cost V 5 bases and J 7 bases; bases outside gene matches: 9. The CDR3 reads CSAPLPGQGNSPLHF. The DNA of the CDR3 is TGCAGTGCTCCCCTCCCGGGACAGGGCAATTCACCCCTCCACTTT.

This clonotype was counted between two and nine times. The DNA for the CDR3 is TGTGCCAGCAGTTCCTACAGGGGCGACGAGACCCAGTACTTC. Protein: CASSSYRGDETQYF. This sequence joins TRBV12-3 or TRBV12-4 and TRBJ2-5; 7 bases are shared with TRBD1. V gave up 4 bases and J gave up 5 bases; unmatched junction bases: 7. This CDR3 has 14 residues.

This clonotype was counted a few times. CDR3 in amino acids: CASSQRTGGPYNEQFF. The CDR3 coding sequence is TGCGCCAGCAGCCAACGTACAGGGGGGCCCTACAATGAGCAGTTCTTC. The chain carries TRBV4-1 and TRBJ2-1; 8 nucleotides line up with TRBD1. The V segment lost 2 bases and the J segment 2 bases; nucleotides outside the gene matches: 5. CDR3 length equals 16 residues. The germline V gene has CDR1 MGHRA and CDR2 YSYEKL.

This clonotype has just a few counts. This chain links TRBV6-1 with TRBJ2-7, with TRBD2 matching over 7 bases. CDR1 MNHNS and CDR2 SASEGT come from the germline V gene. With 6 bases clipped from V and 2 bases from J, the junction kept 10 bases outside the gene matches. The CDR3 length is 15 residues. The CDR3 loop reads CASSPGSGTAYEQYF. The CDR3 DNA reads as TGTGCCAGCAGCCCTGGGAGCGGGACTGCCTACGAGCAGTACTTC.

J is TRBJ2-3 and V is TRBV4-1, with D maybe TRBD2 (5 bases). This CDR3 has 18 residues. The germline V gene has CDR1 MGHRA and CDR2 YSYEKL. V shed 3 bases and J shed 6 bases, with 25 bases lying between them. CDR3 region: CASSQNALREILMDTQYF. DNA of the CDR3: TGCGCCAGCAGCCAGAATGCACTAAGGGAGATTTTGATGGATACGCAGTATTTT.

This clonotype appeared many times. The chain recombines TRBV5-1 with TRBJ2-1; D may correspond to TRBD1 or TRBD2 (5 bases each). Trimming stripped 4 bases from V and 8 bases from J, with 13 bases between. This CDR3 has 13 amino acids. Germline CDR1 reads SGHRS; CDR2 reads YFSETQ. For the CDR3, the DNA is TGCGCCAGCAGCGCGCGAGGGGCGCATGAGCAGTTCTTC. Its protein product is CASSARGAHEQFF.

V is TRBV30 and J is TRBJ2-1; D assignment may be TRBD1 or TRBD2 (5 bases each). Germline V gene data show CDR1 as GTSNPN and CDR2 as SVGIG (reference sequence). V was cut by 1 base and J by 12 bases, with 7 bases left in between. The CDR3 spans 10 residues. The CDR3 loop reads CAWSGGVQFF. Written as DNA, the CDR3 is TGTGCCTGGAGTGGAGGGGTGCAGTTCTTC. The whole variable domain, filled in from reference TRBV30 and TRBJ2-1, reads SQTIHQWPATLVQPVGSPLSLECTVEGTSNPNLYWYRQAAGRGLQLLFYSVGIGQISSEVPQNLSASRPQDRQFILSSKKLLLSDSGFYLCAWSGGVQFFGPGTRLTVL.

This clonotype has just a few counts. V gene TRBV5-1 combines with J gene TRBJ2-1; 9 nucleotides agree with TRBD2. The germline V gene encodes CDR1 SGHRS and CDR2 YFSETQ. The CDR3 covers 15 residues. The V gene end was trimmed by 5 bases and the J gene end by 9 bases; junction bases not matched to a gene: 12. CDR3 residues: CASSIWSSGTIEQFF. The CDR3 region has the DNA TGCGCCAGCAGTATTTGGTCTAGCGGGACCATTGAGCAGTTCTTC. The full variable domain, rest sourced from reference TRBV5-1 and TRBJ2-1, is KAGVTQTPRYLIKTRGQQVTLSCSPISGHRSVSWYQQTPGQGLQFLFEYFSETQRNKGNFPGRFSGRQFSNSRSEMNVSTLELGDSALYLCASSIWSSGTIEQFFGPGTRLTVL.

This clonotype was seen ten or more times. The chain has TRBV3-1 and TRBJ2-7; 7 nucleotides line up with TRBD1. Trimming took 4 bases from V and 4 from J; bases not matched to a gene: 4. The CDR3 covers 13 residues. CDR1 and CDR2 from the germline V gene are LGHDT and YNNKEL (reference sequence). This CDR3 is CASSPYRGYEQYF. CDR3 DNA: TGTGCCAGCAGCCCTTACAGGGGATACGAGCAGTACTTC.

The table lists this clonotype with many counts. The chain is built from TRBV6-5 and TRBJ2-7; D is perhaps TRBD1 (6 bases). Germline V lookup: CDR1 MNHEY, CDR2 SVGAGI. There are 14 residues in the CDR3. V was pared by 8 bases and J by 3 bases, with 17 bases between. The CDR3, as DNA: TGTGCCAGCCGATCGTCCCGGGACATCTACGAGCAGTACTTC. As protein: CASRSSRDIYEQYF.

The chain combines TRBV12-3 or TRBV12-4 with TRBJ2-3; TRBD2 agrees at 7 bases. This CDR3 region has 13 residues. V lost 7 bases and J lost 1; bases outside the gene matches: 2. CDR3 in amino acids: CASTRGGTDTQYF. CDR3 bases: TGTGCCAGCACCCGGGGGGGCACAGATACGCAGTATTTT.

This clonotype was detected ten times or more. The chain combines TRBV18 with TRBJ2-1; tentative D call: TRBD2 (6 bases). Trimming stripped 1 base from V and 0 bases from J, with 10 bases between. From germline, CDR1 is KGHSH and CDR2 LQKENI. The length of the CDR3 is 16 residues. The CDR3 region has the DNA TGTGCCAGCTCACCACAGGGCGGGATCTCCTACAATGAGCAGTTCTTC. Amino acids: CASSPQGGISYNEQFF.

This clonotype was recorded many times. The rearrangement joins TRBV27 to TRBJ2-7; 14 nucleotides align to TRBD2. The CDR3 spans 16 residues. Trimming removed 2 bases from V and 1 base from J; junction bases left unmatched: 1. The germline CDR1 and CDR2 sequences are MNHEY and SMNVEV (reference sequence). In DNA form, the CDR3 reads TGTGCCAGCAGTTTAGGACTAGCGGGGGGATCCTACGAGCAGTACTTC. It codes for CASSLGLAGGSYEQYF.

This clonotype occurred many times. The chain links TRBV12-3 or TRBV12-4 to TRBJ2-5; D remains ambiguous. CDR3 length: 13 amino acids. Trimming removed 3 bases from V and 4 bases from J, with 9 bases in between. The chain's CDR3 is CASSFIGLETQYF. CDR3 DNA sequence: TGTGCCAGCAGTTTTATTGGGCTAGAGACCCAGTACTTC.

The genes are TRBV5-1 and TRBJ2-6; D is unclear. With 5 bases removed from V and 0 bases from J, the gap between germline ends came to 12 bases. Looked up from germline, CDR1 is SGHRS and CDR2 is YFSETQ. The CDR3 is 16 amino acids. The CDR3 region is CASSQIMSSGANVLTF. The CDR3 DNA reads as TGCGCCAGCAGTCAGATAATGAGCTCTGGGGCCAACGTCCTGACTTTC.

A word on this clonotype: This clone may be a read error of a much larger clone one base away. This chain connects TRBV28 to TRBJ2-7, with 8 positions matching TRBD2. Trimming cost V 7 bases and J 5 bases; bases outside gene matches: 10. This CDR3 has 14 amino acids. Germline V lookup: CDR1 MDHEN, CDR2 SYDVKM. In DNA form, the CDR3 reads TGTGCCAGCAATCTAAGCGGGAGCTTGAACGAGCAGTACTTC. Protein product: CASNLSGSLNEQYF.

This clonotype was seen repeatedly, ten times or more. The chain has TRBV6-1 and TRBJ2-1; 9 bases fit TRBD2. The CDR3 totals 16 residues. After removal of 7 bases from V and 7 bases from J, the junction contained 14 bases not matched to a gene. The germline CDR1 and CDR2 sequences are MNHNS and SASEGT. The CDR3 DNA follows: TGTGCCAGCAAGACTAGCGGCACTCCCTTCCCAAATGAGCAGTTCTTC. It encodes CASKTSGTPFPNEQFF.

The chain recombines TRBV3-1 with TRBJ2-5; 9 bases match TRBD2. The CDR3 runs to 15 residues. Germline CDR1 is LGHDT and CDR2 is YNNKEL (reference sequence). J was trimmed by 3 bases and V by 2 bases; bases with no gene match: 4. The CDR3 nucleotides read TGTGCCAGCAGCCAATCCTTAGCGGGAGAAGAGACCCAGTACTTC. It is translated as CASSQSLAGEETQYF.

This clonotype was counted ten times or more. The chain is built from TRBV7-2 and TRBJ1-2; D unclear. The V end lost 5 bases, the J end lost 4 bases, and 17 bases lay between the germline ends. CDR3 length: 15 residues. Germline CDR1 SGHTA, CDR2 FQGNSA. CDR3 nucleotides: TGTGCCAGCAGCCAACGGGCCTTCGCGGCCTATGGCTACACCTTC. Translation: CASSQRAFAAYGYTF.

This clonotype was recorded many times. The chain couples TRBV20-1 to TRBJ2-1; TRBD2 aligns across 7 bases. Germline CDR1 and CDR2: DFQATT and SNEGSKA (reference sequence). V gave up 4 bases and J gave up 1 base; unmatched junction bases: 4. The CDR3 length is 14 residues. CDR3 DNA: TGCAGTGCTATCCTAGCGGCTTCCTACAATGAGCAGTTCTTC. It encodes CSAILAASYNEQFF.